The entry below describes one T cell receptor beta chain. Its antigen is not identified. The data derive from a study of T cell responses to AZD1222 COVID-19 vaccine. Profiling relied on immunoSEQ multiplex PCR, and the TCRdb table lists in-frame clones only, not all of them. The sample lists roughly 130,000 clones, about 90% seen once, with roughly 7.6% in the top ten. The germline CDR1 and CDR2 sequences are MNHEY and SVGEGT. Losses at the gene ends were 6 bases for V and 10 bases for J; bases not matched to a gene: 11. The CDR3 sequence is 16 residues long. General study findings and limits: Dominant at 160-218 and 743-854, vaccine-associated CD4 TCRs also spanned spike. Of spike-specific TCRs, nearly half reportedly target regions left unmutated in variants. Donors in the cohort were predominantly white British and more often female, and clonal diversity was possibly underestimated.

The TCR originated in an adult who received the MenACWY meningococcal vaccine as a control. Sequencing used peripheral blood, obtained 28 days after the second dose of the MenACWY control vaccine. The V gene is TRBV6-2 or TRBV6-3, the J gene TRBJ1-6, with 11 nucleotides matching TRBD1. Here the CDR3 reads CASSRGQGASGSPLHF. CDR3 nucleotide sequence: TGTGCCAGCAGCCGAGGACAGGGGGCTTCCGGGTCACCCCTCCACTTT.